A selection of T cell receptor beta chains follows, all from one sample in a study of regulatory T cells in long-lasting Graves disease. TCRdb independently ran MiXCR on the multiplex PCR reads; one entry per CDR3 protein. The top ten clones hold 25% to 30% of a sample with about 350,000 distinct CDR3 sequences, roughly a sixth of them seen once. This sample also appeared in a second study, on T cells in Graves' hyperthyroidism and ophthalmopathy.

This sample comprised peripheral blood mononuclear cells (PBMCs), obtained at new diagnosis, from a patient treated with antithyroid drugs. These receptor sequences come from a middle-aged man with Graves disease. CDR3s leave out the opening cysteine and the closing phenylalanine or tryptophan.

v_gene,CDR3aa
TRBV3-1,ASSQARGQPQH
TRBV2,ASSDTGGINEQF
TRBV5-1,ASSLDLGLYEQY
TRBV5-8,ASGNRLYGYT
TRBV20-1,SARPDRGRHYNEQF
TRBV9,ASSVFPGNTIY
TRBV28,ASRTGQEDEQY
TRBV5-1,ASSLGTASVYGYT
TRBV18,ASSPARTGQETQY
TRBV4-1,ASSQEGEVSYNEQF
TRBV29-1,SALADTQY
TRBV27,ASRPQESYGYT
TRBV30,AWSDPIGRENSPLH
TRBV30,AWSVLSGAEQY
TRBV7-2,ASKTRTGTYEQY
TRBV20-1,SARAGLPYEQY
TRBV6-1,ASSEVGSPGDTQY
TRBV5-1,ASRNNPVSGNTIY
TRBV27,ASSFSRSNGYT
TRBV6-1,ASSARPGPQH
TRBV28,ASSLSTSPWILVETQY
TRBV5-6,ASTSTVNTEAF
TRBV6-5,ASSYSGAGANVLT
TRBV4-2,ASSQATLGGTEAF
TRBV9,ASSPGGFGILGQY
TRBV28,ASSSQGSPGYT
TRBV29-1,SVRDSGTQY
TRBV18,ASSPLPGSKETQY
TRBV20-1,SATGLATQF
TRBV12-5,ASGLGPGQGNDEQF
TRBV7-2,ASSPRGPVEAF
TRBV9,ASSVVAFDSPLH
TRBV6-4,ASSLADTDTQY
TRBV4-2,ASSQDGLAQNNEQF
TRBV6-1,ASQNRGYSNQPQH
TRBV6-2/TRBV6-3,ASSTGTSLSTDTQY
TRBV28,ASSFRDRRPTSTDTQY
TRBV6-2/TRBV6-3,ASSEGYGGQMRVTQY
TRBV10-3,AISERPPGLAGDYEQY
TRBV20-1,SADPQRRDNEQF
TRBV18,ASSPEQGYQPQH